These 27 T cell receptor beta chains were all obtained from the same sample, sequenced in a study of T cell responses to AZD1222 COVID-19 vaccine. Repertoires were generated with immunoSEQ multiplex PCR, while TCRdb's copy carries only in-frame clones and drops some. This table has about 100,000 clones, approximately 87% appearing once. The sequencing here drew on peripheral blood, taken on day 0 of AZD1222 vaccination. These receptors were collected from an adult in good health.

This chain links TRBV6-2 or TRBV6-3 with TRBJ2-2; 8 nucleotides match TRBD1. V was pared by 0 bases and J by 1 base, with 7 bases of the junction left unmatched. The CDR3 runs 18 residues. Looked up from germline, CDR1 is MNHEY and CDR2 is SVGEGT. The CDR3, as DNA: TGTGCCAGCAGTTACTCCTTCGGACAGGGCGTGAACACCGGGGAGCTGTTTTTT. Its protein product is CASSYSFGQGVNTGELFF.

The rearrangement links TRBV3-1 (or the pseudogene TRBV3-2) to TRBJ1-1, with TRBD1 matching over 9 bases. V lost 7 bases to trimming and J lost 6 bases; unmatched junction nucleotides: 6. The CDR3 has 13 amino acids. CDR1 and CDR2 (germline): LGHDT, YNNKEL (reference sequence). The CDR3 sequence is CASKRQGESEAFF. The CDR3 bases are TGTGCCAGCAAACGACAGGGGGAATCTGAAGCTTTCTTT.

This chain joins TRBV7-2 and TRBJ2-7; D ambiguous. CDR1 and CDR2 from the germline V gene are SGHTA and FQGNSA. The CDR3 is 12 amino acids. Trimming stripped 2 bases from V and 0 bases from J, with 2 bases between. CDR3: CASSLNSYEQYF. The CDR3 DNA sequence: TGTGCCAGCAGCTTAAACTCCTACGAGCAGTACTTC.

The J gene is TRBJ2-1, the V gene TRBV5-4, with D possibly matching TRBD1 (6 bases). The CDR3 consists of 11 residues. From germline, CDR1 is SGHNT and CDR2 YYREEE (reference sequence). V lost 1 base and J lost 10, with 6 bases in between. The CDR3 coding sequence is TGTGCCAGCAGCTTGAGGGGGGAGCAGTTCTTC. Protein product: CASSLRGEQFF.

The CDR3, as DNA: TGTGCCAGCAGAGCACAGGGGGGCCACGAGCAGTACTTC. It yields the protein CASRAQGGHEQYF. The chain recombines TRBV6-5 with TRBJ2-7, with 8 bases lining up with TRBD1. The CDR3 covers 13 residues. With 6 bases clipped from V and 5 bases from J, the junction kept 6 bases outside the gene matches. The V gene's germline CDR1 is MNHEY and CDR2 SVGAGI.

J is TRBJ2-5 and V is TRBV5-1; TRBD2 agrees at 11 bases. V gave up 0 bases and J gave up 5 bases; unmatched junction bases: 9. The CDR3 totals 17 residues. Germline CDR1 and CDR2: SGHRS and YFSETQ. The CDR3 protein is CASSLGLAGGQRETQYF. The CDR3 nucleotides read TGCGCCAGCAGCTTGGGGCTAGCGGGGGGCCAAAGGGAGACCCAGTACTTC.

This clone was observed a single time. This chain uses TRBV6-5 with TRBJ1-6, with D hard to call. The CDR3 is 14 amino acids. V lost 6 bases and J lost 5, with 11 bases in between. Germline lookup yields CDR1 MNHEY and CDR2 SVGAGI. The CDR3 DNA is TGTGCCAGCAGCCAGGAATCCGATAATTCACCCCTCCACTTT. This encodes CASSQESDNSPLHF.

The chain has TRBV7-3 and TRBJ1-1; D remains unclear. The CDR3 runs 13 residues. From germline, CDR1 is SGHTA and CDR2 FQGTGA. V dropped 4 bases and J dropped 4 bases, with 10 bases sitting between them. CDR3 sequence (DNA): TGTGCCAGCAGCTCCCAGGAGGGCACTGAAGCTTTCTTT. Translated, it gives CASSSQEGTEAFF.

J is TRBJ1-5 and V is TRBV5-8; D is uncertain. The V end was cut by 5 bases, the J end by 4 bases, with 7 bases between. CDR1 and CDR2 (germline): SGHTS, YDEGEE. The CDR3 totals 12 residues. The CDR3 DNA reads as TGTGCCAGCAGAGGGTTAAATCAGCCCCAGCATTTT. It codes for CASRGLNQPQHF.

CDR3 sequence: CASSLGGLLSGNTIYF. DNA for the CDR3: TGTGCCAGCAGCTTAGGGGGCCTCCTCTCTGGAAACACCATATATTTT. The chain recombines TRBV11-2 with TRBJ1-3; a weak D match, TRBD1 (5 bases). Germline CDR1 reads SGHAT; CDR2 reads FQNNGV. Between the trimmed V and J ends, which lost 1 base and 0 bases, there was a span of 10 bases. The CDR3 length is 16 residues.

The J gene is TRBJ1-5, the V gene TRBV20-1; D uncertain. Germline CDR1 is DFQATT and CDR2 is SNEGSKA (reference sequence). This CDR3 has 15 residues. V dropped 6 bases and J dropped 3 bases, with 18 bases sitting between them. The chain's CDR3 is CSASREGAFNQPQHF. Here the CDR3 DNA reads TGCAGTGCAAGTCGGGAGGGCGCCTTCAATCAGCCCCAGCATTTT.

V gene TRBV28 combines with J gene TRBJ1-5; possibly TRBD1 for D (5 bases). CDR1 is MDHEN, CDR2 SYDVKM, per germline. V was clipped by 7 bases and J by 6 bases, with 16 bases between them. The CDR3 spans 14 residues. The CDR3 loop is CASILGGDGQPQHF. DNA for the CDR3: TGTGCCAGCATCCTGGGGGGGGACGGTCAGCCCCAGCATTTT. The variable domain in full, completed from reference TRBV28 and TRBJ1-5, reads DVKVTQSSRYLVKRTGEKVFLECVQDMDHENMFWYRQDPGLGLRLIYFSYDVKMKEKGDIPEGYSVSREKKERFSLILESASTNQTSMYLCASILGGDGQPQHFGDGTRLSIL.

The genes are TRBV29-1 and TRBJ1-2; TRBD1 is a possible D gene (5 bases). The CDR3 runs 17 residues. V lost 5 bases and J 7 bases, leaving 29 bases between the germline ends. Germline V gene lookup returns CDR1 SQVTM and CDR2 ANQGSEA. Here the CDR3 DNA reads TGCAGCGTTTGGGATACTGGGGGGGGTCGAAATATTGGTGGCTACACCTTC. Translating it yields CSVWDTGGGRNIGGYTF.

The CDR3 is CASSQEQARSYEQYF. The DNA for the CDR3 is TGCGCCAGCAGCCAAGAACAAGCGCGGTCCTACGAGCAGTACTTC. The rearrangement links TRBV4-1 to TRBJ2-7; no firm D call. Germline V gene lookup returns CDR1 MGHRA and CDR2 YSYEKL. The CDR3 loop spans 15 amino acids. Trimming removed 0 bases from V and 1 base from J, with 10 bases in between.

The chain joins TRBV6-5 to TRBJ2-2; D is undetermined. CDR1 and CDR2 from the germline V gene are MNHEY and SVGAGI. Trimming took 6 bases from V and 2 from J, leaving 1 base between them. The CDR3 loop spans 11 amino acids. The CDR3: CASSNTGELFF. The CDR3 nucleotides read TGTGCCAGCAGCAACACCGGGGAGCTGTTTTTT.

This rearrangement joins TRBV7-9 to TRBJ1-2; TRBD1 matches at 7 bases. The CDR3 has 15 residues. Germline V gene lookup returns CDR1 SEHNR and CDR2 FQNEAQ (reference sequence). V shed 3 bases and J 5 bases; nucleotides not matched to a gene: 9. The CDR3 bases are TGTGCCAGCAGCTTGCAGGGGGAGTTTGGGTATGGCTACACCTTC. Encoded protein: CASSLQGEFGYGYTF.

The V and J genes are TRBV5-5 and TRBJ1-1; no clear D. The CDR3 contains 15 residues. CDR1 is SGHKS and CDR2 is YYEKEE in the germline V gene (reference sequence). Trimming left V 2 bases short and J 4 bases short, with 15 bases between. The CDR3 here is CASSFDIWRSTEAFF. The CDR3 nucleotides are TGTGCCAGCAGCTTCGATATCTGGAGGAGCACTGAAGCTTTCTTT.

The chain recombines TRBV5-6 with TRBJ1-5; D is possibly TRBD1 (5 bases). The length of the CDR3 is 15 residues. CDR1 and CDR2 (germline): SGHDT, YYEEEE. The V end lost 2 bases, the J end lost 2 bases, and 11 bases lay between the germline ends. The CDR3 DNA sequence: TGTGCCAGCAGCTTTCAGGGTTTCGGCAATCAGCCCCAGCATTTT. This sequence encodes CASSFQGFGNQPQHF.

Only one count was recorded for this clone. The chain couples TRBV25-1 to TRBJ2-7; TRBD1 aligns across 9 bases. This CDR3 spans 15 amino acids. The V gene end was trimmed by 7 bases and the J gene end by 3 bases; junction bases not matched to a gene: 10. The germline V gene encodes CDR1 MGHDK and CDR2 SYGVNS. The CDR3, as DNA: TGTGCCAGCAATAAGGGACAGGGTCGATTCTACGAGCAGTACTTC. Amino acid sequence: CASNKGQGRFYEQYF.

V is TRBV4-1 and J is TRBJ1-1; D is ambiguous. Trimming cost V 1 base and J 0 bases, with 6 bases left between them. Germline V gives CDR1 MGHRA, CDR2 YSYEKL. This CDR3 region has 14 residues. DNA of the CDR3: TGCGCCAGCAGCCAAGCCCCGGTGAACACTGAAGCTTTCTTT. Its protein is CASSQAPVNTEAFF.

J is TRBJ1-2 and V is TRBV5-4, with a tentative D call TRBD1 (5 bases). Germline values: CDR1 SGHNT, CDR2 YYREEE (reference sequence). The V and J ends lost 3 bases and 0 bases respectively, with 12 bases between them. The CDR3 covers 15 residues. The DNA for the CDR3 is TGTGCCAGCAGCTACCCCGGGACGCCTAACTATGGCTACACCTTC. Its protein product is CASSYPGTPNYGYTF.

The CDR3 here is CASSPERVETQYF. The CDR3 nucleotides read TGTGCCAGCAGCCCTGAGAGGGTAGAGACCCAGTACTTC. The chain has TRBV7-7 and TRBJ2-5, with D perhaps matching TRBD2 (5 bases). The CDR3 is 13 residues long. V was cut by 5 bases and J by 4 bases, with 11 bases left in between. The germline gives CDR1 SSHAT, CDR2 FNYEAQ (reference sequence).

The genes are TRBV6-5 and TRBJ1-1, with D unresolved. Germline V lookup: CDR1 MNHEY, CDR2 SVGAGI. V gave up 5 bases and J gave up 1 base, with 11 bases separating them. The CDR3 is 14 residues long. CDR3 sequence (DNA): TGTGCCAGCAGTCCCGACCTTTGGAACACTGAAGCTTTCTTT. Translating gives CASSPDLWNTEAFF.

The chain employs TRBV28 and TRBJ1-2, with a tentative D call TRBD1 (5 bases). The germline V gene has CDR1 MDHEN and CDR2 SYDVKM. CDR3 length: 12 residues. Trimming took off 9 bases at V and 2 bases at J, with 10 bases between the two ends. The CDR3 coding sequence is TGTGCCAGTGGGGGTCAAAACTATGGCTACACCTTC. Translating it yields CASGGQNYGYTF.

The table lists this clone with many counts. The V and J genes are TRBV2 and TRBJ2-5, with D perhaps matching TRBD2 (5 bases). This CDR3 has 16 amino acids. The V and J ends lost 1 base and 2 bases respectively, with 14 bases between them. Per germline, CDR1 SNHLY and CDR2 FYNNEI. The CDR3 coding sequence is TGTGCCAGCAGTGAAGTTGCGGGCATTCAGCAAGAGACCCAGTACTTC. Protein: CASSEVAGIQQETQYF.

The chain recombines TRBV6-5 with TRBJ2-7; tentative D call: TRBD2 (6 bases). The CDR3 extends over 14 amino acids. V was shortened by 5 bases and J by 3 bases, with 14 bases between the two germline ends. The germline gives CDR1 MNHEY, CDR2 SVGAGI. Here the CDR3 DNA reads TGTGCCAGCAGTAAGGGACTCCGGGGCTACGAGCAGTACTTC. This translates into CASSKGLRGYEQYF.

CDR3 loop: CASGTALYEQYF. CDR3 sequence (DNA): TGTGCCAGCGGGACGGCACTTTACGAGCAGTACTTC. V usage is TRBV2 and J usage is TRBJ2-7; possibly TRBD1 or TRBD2 for D (5 bases each). Deletions cut 8 bases from V and 4 bases from J, with 12 bases between. The CDR3 consists of 12 residues. Germline V gives CDR1 SNHLY, CDR2 FYNNEI.